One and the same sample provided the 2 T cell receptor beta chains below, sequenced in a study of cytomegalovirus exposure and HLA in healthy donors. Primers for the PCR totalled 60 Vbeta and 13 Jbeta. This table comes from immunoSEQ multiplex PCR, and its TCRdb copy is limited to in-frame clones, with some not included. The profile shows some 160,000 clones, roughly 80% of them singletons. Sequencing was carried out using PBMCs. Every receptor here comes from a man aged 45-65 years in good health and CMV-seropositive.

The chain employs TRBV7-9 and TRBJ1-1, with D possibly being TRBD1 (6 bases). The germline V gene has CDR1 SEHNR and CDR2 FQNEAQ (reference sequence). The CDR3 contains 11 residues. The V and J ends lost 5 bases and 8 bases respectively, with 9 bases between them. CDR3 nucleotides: TGTGCCAGCAGCCCGGACAGCGAAGCTTTCTTT. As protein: CASSPDSEAFF.

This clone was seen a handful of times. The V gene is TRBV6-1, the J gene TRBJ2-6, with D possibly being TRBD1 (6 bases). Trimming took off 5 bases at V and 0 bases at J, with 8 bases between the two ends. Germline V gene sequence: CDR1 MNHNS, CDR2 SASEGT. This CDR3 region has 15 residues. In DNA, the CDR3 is TGTGCCAGCAGTTCAGGGGACTCTGGGGCCAACGTCCTGACTTTC. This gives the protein CASSSGDSGANVLTF.